The 2 T cell receptor beta chains given below trace back to one sample, sequenced in a study of radiation and T cells in renal cell carcinoma. Time point indicated: blood 4 weeks post-SBRT, at nephrectomy. Treatment in this sample: 15 Gy SBRT to primary tumor, nephrectomy 4 weeks later. Method: immunoSEQ multiplex PCR; TCRdb's copy keeps in-frame clones and lacks some. The table records approximately 86,000 clones, approximately 86% of them present only once. The sample here was blood, taken from a patient whose treatment included radiotherapy and nephrectomy. These receptors were collected from a man aged 50 to 59 with renal cell carcinoma.

The V call is TRBV18, the J call TRBJ2-3, with D maybe TRBD1 (6 bases). The CDR3 is 15 residues long. V gave up 4 bases and J gave up 3 bases, with 14 bases separating them. CDR1 KGHSH and CDR2 LQKENI come from the germline V gene. CDR3 sequence reads: CASSQFDRYTDTQYF. In DNA, the CDR3 is TGTGCCAGCTCACAATTTGACAGGTATACAGATACGCAGTATTTT.

The J gene is TRBJ2-5, the V gene TRBV11-2, with D maybe TRBD2 (6 bases). The CDR3 has 15 residues. The germline gives CDR1 SGHAT, CDR2 FQNNGV. The germline V and J ends were trimmed by 5 bases and 5 bases, with 18 bases remaining between them. This CDR3 reads CASSLTRDLGETQYF. As DNA, the CDR3 is TGTGCCAGCAGCCTGACTAGGGATCTGGGTGAGACCCAGTACTTC.